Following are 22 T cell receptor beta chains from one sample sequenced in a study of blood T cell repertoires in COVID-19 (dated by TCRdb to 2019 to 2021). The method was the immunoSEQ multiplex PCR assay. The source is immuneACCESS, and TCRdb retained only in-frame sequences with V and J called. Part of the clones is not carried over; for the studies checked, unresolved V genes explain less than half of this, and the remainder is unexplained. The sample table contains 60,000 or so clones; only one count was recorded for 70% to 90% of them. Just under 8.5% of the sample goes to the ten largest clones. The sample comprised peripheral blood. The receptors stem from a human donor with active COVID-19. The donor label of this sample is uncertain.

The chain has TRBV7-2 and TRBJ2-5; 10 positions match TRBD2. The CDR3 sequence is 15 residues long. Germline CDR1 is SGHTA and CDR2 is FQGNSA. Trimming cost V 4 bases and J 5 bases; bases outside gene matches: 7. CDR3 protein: CASSSSGGAGETQYF. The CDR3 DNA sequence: TGTGCCAGCAGCTCCAGCGGGGGGGCCGGGGAGACCCAGTACTTC.

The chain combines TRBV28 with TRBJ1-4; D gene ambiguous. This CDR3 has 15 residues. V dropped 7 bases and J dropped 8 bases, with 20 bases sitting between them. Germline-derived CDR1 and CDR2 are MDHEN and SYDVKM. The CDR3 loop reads CASKKDSRAGEKLFF. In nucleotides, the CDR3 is TGTGCCAGCAAGAAGGACTCGAGGGCGGGCGAAAAACTGTTTTTT.

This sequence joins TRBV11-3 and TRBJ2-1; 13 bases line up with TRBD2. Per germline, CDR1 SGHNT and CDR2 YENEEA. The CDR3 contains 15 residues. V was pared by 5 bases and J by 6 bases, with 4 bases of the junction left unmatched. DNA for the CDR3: TGTGCCAGCAGCCGACTAGCGGGGGGCCTCAATGAGCAGTTCTTC. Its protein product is CASSRLAGGLNEQFF.

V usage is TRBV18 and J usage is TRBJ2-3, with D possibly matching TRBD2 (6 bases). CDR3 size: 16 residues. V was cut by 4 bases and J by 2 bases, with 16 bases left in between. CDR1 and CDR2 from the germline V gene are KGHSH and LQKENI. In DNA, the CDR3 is TGTGCCAGCTCACAAACTACTAGCTCCGTCACAGATACGCAGTATTTT. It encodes CASSQTTSSVTDTQYF.

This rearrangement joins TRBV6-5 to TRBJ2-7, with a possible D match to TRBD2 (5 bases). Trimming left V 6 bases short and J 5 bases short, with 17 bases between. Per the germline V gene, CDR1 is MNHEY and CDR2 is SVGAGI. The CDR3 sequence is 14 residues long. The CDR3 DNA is TGTGCCAGCAGAGATGGTGGGAGTCTTAACGAGCAGTACTTC. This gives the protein CASRDGGSLNEQYF.

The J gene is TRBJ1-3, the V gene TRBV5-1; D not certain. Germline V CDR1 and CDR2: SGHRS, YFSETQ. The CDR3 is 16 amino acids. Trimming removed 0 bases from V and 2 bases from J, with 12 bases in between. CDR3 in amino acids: CASSLAAGSAGNTIYF. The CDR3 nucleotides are TGCGCCAGCAGCTTGGCGGCAGGTTCCGCTGGAAACACCATATATTTT.

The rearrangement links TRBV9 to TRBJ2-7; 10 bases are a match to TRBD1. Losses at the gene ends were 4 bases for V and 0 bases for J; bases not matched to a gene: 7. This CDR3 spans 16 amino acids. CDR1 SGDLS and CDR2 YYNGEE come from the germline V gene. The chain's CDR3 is CASSPTGQGSSYEQYF. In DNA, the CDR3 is TGTGCCAGCAGCCCCACGGGACAGGGGAGCTCCTACGAGCAGTACTTC.

The CDR3 loop reads CASSRLYQARNTIYF. For the CDR3, the DNA is TGTGCCAGCAGCCGATTGTACCAGGCTAGAAACACCATATATTTT. The rearrangement uses TRBV11-2 and TRBJ1-3, with no clear D. V was shortened by 5 bases and J by 5 bases, with 16 bases between the two germline ends. Germline CDR1 is SGHAT and CDR2 is FQNNGV. This CDR3 contains 15 residues.

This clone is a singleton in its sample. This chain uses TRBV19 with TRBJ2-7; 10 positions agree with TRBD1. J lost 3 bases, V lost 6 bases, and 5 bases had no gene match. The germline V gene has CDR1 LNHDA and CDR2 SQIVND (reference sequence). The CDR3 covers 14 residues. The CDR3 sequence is CASRQGTGVYEQYF. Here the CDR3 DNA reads TGTGCCAGTAGGCAGGGGACAGGGGTCTACGAGCAGTACTTC.

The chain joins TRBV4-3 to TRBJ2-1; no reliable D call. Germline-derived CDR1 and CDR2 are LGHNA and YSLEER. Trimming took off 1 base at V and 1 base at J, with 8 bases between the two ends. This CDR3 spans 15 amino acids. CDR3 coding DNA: TGCGCCAGCAGCCAAGTGGCAGATTCCTACAATGAGCAGTTCTTC. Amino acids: CASSQVADSYNEQFF.

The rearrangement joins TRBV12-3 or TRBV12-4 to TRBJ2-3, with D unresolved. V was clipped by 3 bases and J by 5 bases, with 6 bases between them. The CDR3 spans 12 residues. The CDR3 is CASSFGLDTQYF. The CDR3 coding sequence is TGTGCCAGCAGTTTTGGCTTAGATACGCAGTATTTT.

In DNA form, the CDR3 reads TGTGCCAGCTCACGAGAAACAGGGTTCGAGCAGTACTTC. It encodes CASSRETGFEQYF. The V and J genes are TRBV18 and TRBJ2-7; possibly TRBD1 for D (6 bases). V dropped 4 bases and J dropped 6 bases, with 13 bases sitting between them. CDR1 and CDR2 from the germline V gene are KGHSH and LQKENI. This CDR3 contains 13 residues.

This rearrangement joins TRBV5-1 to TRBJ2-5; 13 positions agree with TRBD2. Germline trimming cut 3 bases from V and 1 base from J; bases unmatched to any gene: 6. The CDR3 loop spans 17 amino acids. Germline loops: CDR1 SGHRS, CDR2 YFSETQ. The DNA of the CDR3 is TGCGCCAGCAGCTCGGGACTAGCGGGGAACCTCCAAGAGACCCAGTACTTC. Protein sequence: CASSSGLAGNLQETQYF.

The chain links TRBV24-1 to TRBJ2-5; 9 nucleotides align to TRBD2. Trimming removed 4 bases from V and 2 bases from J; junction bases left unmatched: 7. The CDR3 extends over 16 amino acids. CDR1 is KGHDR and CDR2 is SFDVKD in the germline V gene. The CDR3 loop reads CATSDPGLAGQETQYF. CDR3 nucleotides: TGTGCCACCAGTGACCCGGGGCTAGCGGGGCAAGAGACCCAGTACTTC.

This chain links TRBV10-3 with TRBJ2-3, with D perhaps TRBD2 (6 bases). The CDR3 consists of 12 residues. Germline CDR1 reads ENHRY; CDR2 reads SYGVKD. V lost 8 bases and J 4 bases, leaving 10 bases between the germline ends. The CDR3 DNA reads TGTGCCATCGGAGGGGAGGCAGATACGCAGTATTTT. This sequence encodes CAIGGEADTQYF.

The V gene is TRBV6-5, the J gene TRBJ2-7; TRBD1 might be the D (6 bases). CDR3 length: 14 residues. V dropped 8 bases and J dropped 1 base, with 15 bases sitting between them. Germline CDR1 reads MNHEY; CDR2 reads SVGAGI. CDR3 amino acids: CASRSGDKSYEQYF. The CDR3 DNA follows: TGTGCCAGCCGGTCAGGGGACAAATCCTACGAGCAGTACTTC.

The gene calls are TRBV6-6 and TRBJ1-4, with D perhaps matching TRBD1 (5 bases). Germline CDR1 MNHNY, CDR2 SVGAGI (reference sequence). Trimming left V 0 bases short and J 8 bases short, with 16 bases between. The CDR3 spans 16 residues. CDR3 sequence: CASSYSKTYRGEKLFF. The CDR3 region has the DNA TGTGCCAGCAGTTACTCGAAGACCTACCGGGGGGAAAAACTGTTTTTT.

CDR3 region: CASSYRTKGPVYGYTF. Here the CDR3 DNA reads TGTGCCAGCAGTTACCGGACCAAGGGGCCCGTTTATGGCTACACCTTC. The chain has TRBV6-6 and TRBJ1-2; D may be TRBD1 (5 bases). V lost 2 bases and J lost 5, with 18 bases in between. CDR1 is MNHNY and CDR2 is SVGAGI in the germline V gene (reference sequence). The CDR3 is 16 amino acids.

The CDR3 spells CASSASGGKNIQYF. The CDR3 region has the DNA TGTGCCAGCAGCGCTTCAGGGGGGAAAAACATTCAGTACTTC. The J gene is TRBJ2-4, the V gene TRBV9; a weak D match, TRBD1 (7 bases). The CDR3 consists of 14 residues. Trimming stripped 3 bases from V and 4 bases from J, with 11 bases between. Germline assignment: CDR1 SGDLS and CDR2 YYNGEE. The full variable domain, completed using reference TRBV9 and TRBJ2-4, is DSGVTQTPKHLITATGQRVTLRCSPRSGDLSVYWYQQSLDQGLQFLIQYYNGEERAKGNILERFSAQQFPDLHSELNLSSLELGDSALYFCASSASGGKNIQYFGAGTRLSVL.

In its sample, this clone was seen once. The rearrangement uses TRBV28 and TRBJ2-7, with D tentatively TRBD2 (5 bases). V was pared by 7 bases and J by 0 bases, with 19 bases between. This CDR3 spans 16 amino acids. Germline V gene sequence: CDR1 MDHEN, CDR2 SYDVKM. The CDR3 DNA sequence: TGTGCCAGCATTGCCTCGAGCGGCCCTAGCTCCTACGAGCAGTACTTC. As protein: CASIASSGPSSYEQYF.

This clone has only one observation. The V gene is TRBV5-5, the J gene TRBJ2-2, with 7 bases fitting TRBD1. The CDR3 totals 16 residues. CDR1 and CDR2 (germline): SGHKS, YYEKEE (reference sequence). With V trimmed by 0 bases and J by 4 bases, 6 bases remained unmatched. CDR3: CASSLDNRGATGELFF. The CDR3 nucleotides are TGTGCCAGCAGCTTGGACAACAGGGGCGCCACCGGGGAGCTGTTTTTT.

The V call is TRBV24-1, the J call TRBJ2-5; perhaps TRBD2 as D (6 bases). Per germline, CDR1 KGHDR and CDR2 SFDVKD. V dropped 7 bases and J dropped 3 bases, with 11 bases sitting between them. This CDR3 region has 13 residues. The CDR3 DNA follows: TGTGCCACCAGCCCCGGGGGTAAAGAGACCCAGTACTTC. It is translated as CATSPGGKETQYF.